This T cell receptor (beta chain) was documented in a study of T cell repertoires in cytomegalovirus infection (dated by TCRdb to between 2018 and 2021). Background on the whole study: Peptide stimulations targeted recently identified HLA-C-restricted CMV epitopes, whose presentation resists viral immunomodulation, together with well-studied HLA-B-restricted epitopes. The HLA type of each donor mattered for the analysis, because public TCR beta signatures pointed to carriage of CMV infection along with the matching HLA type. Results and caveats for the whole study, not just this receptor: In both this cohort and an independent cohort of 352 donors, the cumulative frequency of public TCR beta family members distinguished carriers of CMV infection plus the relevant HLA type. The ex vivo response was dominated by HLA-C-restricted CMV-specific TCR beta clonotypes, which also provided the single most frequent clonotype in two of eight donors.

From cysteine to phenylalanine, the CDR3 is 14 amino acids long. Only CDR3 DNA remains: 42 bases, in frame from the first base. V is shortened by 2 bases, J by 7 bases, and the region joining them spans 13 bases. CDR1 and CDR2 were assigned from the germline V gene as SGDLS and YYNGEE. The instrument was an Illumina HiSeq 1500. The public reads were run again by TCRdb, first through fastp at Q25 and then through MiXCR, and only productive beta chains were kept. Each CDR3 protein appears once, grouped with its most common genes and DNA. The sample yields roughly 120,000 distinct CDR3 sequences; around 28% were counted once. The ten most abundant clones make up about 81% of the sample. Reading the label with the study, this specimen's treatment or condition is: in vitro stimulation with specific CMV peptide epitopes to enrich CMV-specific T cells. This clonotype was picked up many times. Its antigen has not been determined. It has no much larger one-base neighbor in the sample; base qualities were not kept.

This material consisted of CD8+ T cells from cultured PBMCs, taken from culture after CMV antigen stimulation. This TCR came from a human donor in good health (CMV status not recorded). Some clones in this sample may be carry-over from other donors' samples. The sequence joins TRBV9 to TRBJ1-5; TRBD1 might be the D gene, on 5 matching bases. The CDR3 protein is CASSVGTGGQPQHF. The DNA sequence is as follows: TGTGCCAGCAGCGTTGGGACCGGAGGACAGCCCCAGCATTTT.